These 13 T cell receptor beta chains originate from one sample sequenced in a study of monozygotic twins with cystic fibrosis. Here immunoSEQ multiplex PCR was the method, and the copy in TCRdb shows in-frame clones only, minus some. Counted here are around 30,000 clones, 92% occurring once; the ten biggest clones make up under 1%. Sequenced: blood. These receptors were collected from a girl aged 2 to 10 with cystic fibrosis.

The rearrangement links TRBV5-1 to TRBJ2-7; D not certain. V was trimmed by 3 bases and J by 3 bases, leaving 13 bases between them. The CDR3 is 14 amino acids. Germline CDR1 SGHRS, CDR2 YFSETQ. The CDR3: CASSYSPRDYEQYF. The CDR3, as DNA: TGCGCCAGCAGCTACTCTCCCAGAGACTACGAGCAGTACTTC.

The rearrangement joins TRBV7-6 to TRBJ2-2; perhaps TRBD1 as D (6 bases). Germline V gene data show CDR1 as SGHVS and CDR2 as FNYEAQ. CDR3 size: 17 residues. V gave up 4 bases and J gave up 0 bases, with 15 bases separating them. CDR3 protein: CASSSIRQASNTGELFF. The CDR3 coding sequence is TGTGCCAGCAGCTCGATAAGACAGGCTTCGAACACCGGGGAGCTGTTTTTT.

The chain joins TRBV15 to TRBJ2-2, with TRBD1 as a possible D gene (6 bases). V was cut by 0 bases and J by 0 bases, with 11 bases left in between. The germline gives CDR1 LNHNV, CDR2 YYDKDF (reference sequence). CDR3 size: 17 residues. CDR3 nucleotide sequence: TGTGCCACCAGCAGAGATCGTTCAGGGGCGAACACCGGGGAGCTGTTTTTT. Amino acids: CATSRDRSGANTGELFF.

The J gene is TRBJ1-1, the V gene TRBV14, with D hard to call. The V gene lost 5 bases and the J gene lost 1 base, with 11 bases spanning the gap. The CDR3 contains 14 residues. In germline, CDR1 is SGHDN, CDR2 FVKESK. In nucleotides, the CDR3 is TGTGCCAGCAGCAGGCTGTGGGGGAACACTGAAGCTTTCTTT. Its translation is CASSRLWGNTEAFF.

The chain joins TRBV19 to TRBJ2-2, with D perhaps matching TRBD1 (6 bases). Germline V gene data show CDR1 as LNHDA and CDR2 as SQIVND (reference sequence). Trimming took off 3 bases at V and 4 bases at J, with 18 bases between the two ends. This CDR3 has 17 residues. CDR3 residues: CASSIWFRTDSTGELFF. As DNA, the CDR3 is TGTGCCAGTAGTATCTGGTTCAGGACAGACTCCACCGGGGAGCTGTTTTTT.

This clone turned up a few times. The rearrangement links TRBV4-1 to TRBJ1-1, with 8 bases aligning to TRBD1. Germline CDR1 and CDR2: MGHRA and YSYEKL. The trim removed 4 bases at V and 5 bases at J, leaving 6 bases unmatched. The CDR3 runs 14 residues. CDR3: CASSRKDRVTEAFF. The CDR3 DNA is TGCGCCAGCAGCCGAAAGGACAGGGTAACTGAAGCTTTCTTT.

This chain connects TRBV4-3 to TRBJ2-7; TRBD1 matches at 8 bases. The CDR3 spans 15 residues. Trimming at V came to 5 bases and at J to 2 bases, leaving 8 bases not matched to a gene. From germline, CDR1 is LGHNA and CDR2 YSLEER. In DNA form, the CDR3 reads TGCGCCAGCAGCGAAGGGGACAGGCAAACCTACGAGCAGTACTTC. Translating it yields CASSEGDRQTYEQYF.

This rearrangement joins TRBV15 to TRBJ2-1; D remains unclear. Trimming removed 4 bases from V and 5 bases from J, with 9 bases in between. The length of the CDR3 is 13 residues. Germline values: CDR1 LNHNV, CDR2 YYDKDF (reference sequence). CDR3 DNA sequence: TGTGCCACCAGCATCATAACCAACAATGAGCAGTTCTTC. As protein: CATSIITNNEQFF.

J is TRBJ2-1 and V is TRBV19; D not resolved. Germline CDR1 LNHDA, CDR2 SQIVND (reference sequence). The CDR3 covers 15 residues. The germline V and J ends were trimmed by 9 bases and 8 bases, with 23 bases remaining between them. The CDR3 DNA is TGTGCCAGCCTTGGGAAGGGCAGAATCGAAGATGAGCAGTTCTTC. The encoded protein is CASLGKGRIEDEQFF.

This chain connects TRBV29-1 to TRBJ1-2; unclear D gene. Germline V gives CDR1 SQVTM, CDR2 ANQGSEA. This CDR3 spans 17 amino acids. V dropped 6 bases and J dropped 4 bases, with 27 bases sitting between them. This CDR3 is CSVPKLSAREGLYGYTF. Here the CDR3 DNA reads TGCAGCGTCCCCAAGTTATCGGCTAGGGAAGGGCTCTATGGCTACACCTTC.

This clone was counted a single time. The chain joins TRBV19 to TRBJ1-5; D uncertain. The germline V gene has CDR1 LNHDA and CDR2 SQIVND (reference sequence). V was pared by 7 bases and J by 0 bases, with 10 bases between. This CDR3 contains 14 residues. The chain's CDR3 is CASTDGNSNQPQHF. The CDR3 DNA sequence: TGTGCCAGTACGGACGGTAATAGCAATCAGCCCCAGCATTTT.

The chain couples TRBV19 to TRBJ2-3; D remains unclear. The CDR3 consists of 17 residues. Germline loops: CDR1 LNHDA, CDR2 SQIVND (reference sequence). V was clipped by 4 bases and J by 5 bases, with 22 bases between them. CDR3 bases: TGTGCCAGTAGTAGCCGCCCTCTCAACCGAATGGGAGATACGCAGTATTTT. Its translation: CASSSRPLNRMGDTQYF.

This rearrangement joins TRBV5-4 to TRBJ2-3; D is uncertain. With 6 bases removed from V and 3 bases from J, the gap between germline ends came to 5 bases. Germline V gene data show CDR1 as SGHNT and CDR2 as YYREEE (reference sequence). This CDR3 is 11 amino acids long. The CDR3 bases are TGTGCCAGCATGGGGACAGATACGCAGTATTTT. Amino acid sequence: CASMGTDTQYF.